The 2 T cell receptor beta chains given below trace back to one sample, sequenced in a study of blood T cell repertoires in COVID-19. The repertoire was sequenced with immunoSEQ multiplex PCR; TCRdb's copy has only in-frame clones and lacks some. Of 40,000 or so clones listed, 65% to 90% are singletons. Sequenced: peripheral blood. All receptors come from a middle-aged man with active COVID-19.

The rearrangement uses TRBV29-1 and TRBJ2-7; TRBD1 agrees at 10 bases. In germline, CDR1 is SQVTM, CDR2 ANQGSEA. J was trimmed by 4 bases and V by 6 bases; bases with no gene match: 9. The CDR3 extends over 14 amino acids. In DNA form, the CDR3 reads TGCAGCGTCCCCAGGACAGGGGGTGGGTACGAGCAGTACTTC. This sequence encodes CSVPRTGGGYEQYF.

CDR3 sequence reads: CASSGPPGLAGVLSYNEQFF. CDR3 sequence (DNA): TGTGCCAGCAGTGGCCCTCCGGGACTAGCGGGAGTCCTCTCCTACAATGAGCAGTTCTTC. J is TRBJ2-1 and V is TRBV2; 14 bases fit TRBD2. The CDR3 is 20 residues long. Trimming cost V 4 bases and J 0 bases; bases outside gene matches: 11. The germline CDR1 and CDR2 sequences are SNHLY and FYNNEI. The whole variable domain, filled in from reference TRBV2 and TRBJ2-1, reads EPEVTQTPSHQVTQMGQEVILRCVPISNHLYFYWYRQILGQKVEFLVSFYNNEISEKSEIFDDQFSVERPDGSNFTLKIRSTKLEDSAMYFCASSGPPGLAGVLSYNEQFFGPGTRLTVL.